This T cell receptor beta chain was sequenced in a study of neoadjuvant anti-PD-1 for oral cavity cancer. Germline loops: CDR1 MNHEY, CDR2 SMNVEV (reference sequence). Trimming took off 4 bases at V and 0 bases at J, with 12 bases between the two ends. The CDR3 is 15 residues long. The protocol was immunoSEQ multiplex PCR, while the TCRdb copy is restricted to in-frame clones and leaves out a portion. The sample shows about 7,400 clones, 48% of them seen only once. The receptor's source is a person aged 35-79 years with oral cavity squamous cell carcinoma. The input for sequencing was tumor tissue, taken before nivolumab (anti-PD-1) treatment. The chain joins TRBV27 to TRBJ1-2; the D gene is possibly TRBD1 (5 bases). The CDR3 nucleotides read TGTGCCAGCAGTTACGCCTCGGGGGCTAACTATGGCTACACCTTC. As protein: CASSYASGANYGYTF.